What follows are 16 T cell receptor beta chains derived from one specimen sequenced in a study of cytomegalovirus exposure and HLA in healthy donors. The PCR contained 60 Vbeta and 13 Jbeta primers. The method was immunoSEQ multiplex PCR; TCRdb's version includes in-frame clones alone and lacks a portion of them. The sample carries roughly 180,000 clones, 75% to 90% recorded once. The specimen was PBMCs. Receptors were obtained from a man between 25 and 39 years old in good health and CMV-seropositive.

The chain employs TRBV29-1 and TRBJ2-7, with D perhaps matching TRBD2 (5 bases). Germline CDR1 and CDR2: SQVTM and ANQGSEA. This CDR3 region has 14 residues. The germline V and J ends were trimmed by 6 bases and 2 bases, with 17 bases remaining between them. The CDR3 DNA reads TGCAGCGTCCGGTCGTCGGGGTTGGCCTACGAGCAGTACTTC. Its protein product is CSVRSSGLAYEQYF.

Concerning this clone: Other DNA sequences in the sample encode the same CDR3. The chain joins TRBV28 to TRBJ2-7; a possible D gene is TRBD1 (6 bases). V shed 5 bases and J shed 5 bases, with 7 bases lying between them. The CDR3 length is 11 residues. Germline V gene data show CDR1 as MDHEN and CDR2 as SYDVKM. CDR3 amino acids: CASSPGDEQYF. CDR3 nucleotides: TGTGCCAGCAGTCCAGGGGACGAGCAGTACTTC.

This rearrangement joins TRBV5-1 to TRBJ2-2, with D possibly TRBD2 on 6 matching bases. Looked up from germline, CDR1 is SGHRS and CDR2 is YFSETQ. Trimming shortened V by 3 bases and J by 2 bases, and 17 bases separated the two germline ends. This CDR3 region has 17 residues. The chain's CDR3 is CASSSAPGGANTGELFF. The CDR3 nucleotides are TGCGCCAGCAGCTCCGCCCCTGGAGGGGCAAACACCGGGGAGCTGTTTTTT.

This chain links TRBV5-1 with TRBJ2-6, with 12 bases that match TRBD1. Trimming at V came to 4 bases and at J to 2 bases, leaving 7 bases not matched to a gene. In germline, CDR1 is SGHRS, CDR2 YFSETQ. The CDR3 runs 18 residues. CDR3 in amino acids: CASSPGGTGGTGANVLTF. The CDR3 coding sequence is TGCGCCAGCAGCCCCGGCGGGACAGGGGGCACTGGGGCCAACGTCCTGACTTTC.

The rearrangement uses TRBV11-3 and TRBJ1-4; D may be TRBD1 (5 bases). The V gene lost 4 bases and the J gene lost 6 bases, with 12 bases spanning the gap. CDR1 and CDR2 (germline): SGHNT, YENEEA. The CDR3 extends over 14 amino acids. The CDR3: CASSSQAGDEKLFF. CDR3 nucleotides: TGTGCCAGCAGCTCTCAGGCGGGGGATGAAAAACTGTTTTTT.

The table lists this clone with a count of one. This rearrangement joins TRBV5-1 to TRBJ2-5; 8 nucleotides agree with TRBD2. The CDR3 has 16 amino acids. V shed 4 bases, J shed 3 bases, and the junction held 11 bases outside the gene matches. Germline assignment: CDR1 SGHRS and CDR2 YFSETQ. DNA of the CDR3: TGCGCCAGCAGCCTTACAGGGAAAGCGGGAGAAGAGACCCAGTACTTC. Encoded protein: CASSLTGKAGEETQYF.

The rearrangement uses TRBV28 and TRBJ2-5; 12 bases match TRBD2. This CDR3 comprises 17 residues. The V and J ends lost 5 bases and 5 bases, in that order; junction bases with no gene match: 12. CDR1 is MDHEN and CDR2 is SYDVKM in the germline V gene. As DNA, the CDR3 is TGTGCCAGCAGTCCGACTAGCGGGAGAGTGGGTGGGGAGACCCAGTACTTC. The encoded protein is CASSPTSGRVGGETQYF.

The chain uses TRBV11-2 and TRBJ2-7, with D perhaps TRBD1 (6 bases). The V gene lost 5 bases and the J gene lost 2 bases, with 13 bases spanning the gap. Germline V lookup: CDR1 SGHAT, CDR2 FQNNGV. CDR3 length: 14 amino acids. This CDR3 reads CASSPQGTTYEQYF. The CDR3 nucleotides are TGTGCCAGCAGCCCGCAGGGGACGACCTACGAGCAGTACTTC.

This clone was detected many times. The V and J genes are TRBV5-6 and TRBJ2-1; 11 nucleotides match TRBD2. Germline V gene lookup returns CDR1 SGHDT and CDR2 YYEEEE. Unmatched junction bases numbered 2, after V lost 0 bases and J lost 3 bases. This CDR3 region has 16 residues. The DNA for the CDR3 is TGTGCCAGCAGCTTGGTGGGGACTAGCGGCTACAATGAGCAGTTCTTC. Its protein product is CASSLVGTSGYNEQFF.

V gene TRBV15 combines with J gene TRBJ2-7; 8 bases are a match to TRBD1. With 5 bases clipped from V and 4 bases from J, the junction kept 7 bases outside the gene matches. The V gene's germline CDR1 is LNHNV and CDR2 YYDKDF (reference sequence). The CDR3 has 14 amino acids. CDR3: CATSSGQGGYEQYF. DNA for the CDR3: TGTGCCACCAGCTCCGGACAGGGAGGTTACGAGCAGTACTTC.

The chain links TRBV6-5 to TRBJ1-6; 7 bases line up with TRBD1. The CDR3 has 16 residues. After removal of 2 bases from V and 9 bases from J, the junction contained 10 bases not matched to a gene. The germline V gene has CDR1 MNHEY and CDR2 SVGAGI. CDR3 nucleotide sequence: TGTGCCAGCAGTTACGAGGCAGGACAGGTTTCTTCACCCCTCCACTTT. This gives the protein CASSYEAGQVSSPLHF.

The rearrangement uses TRBV7-2 and TRBJ1-5; a weak D match, TRBD1 (5 bases). Germline V CDR1 and CDR2: SGHTA, FQGNSA. CDR3 length equals 14 residues. V lost 0 bases and J lost 7, with 10 bases in between. This chain's CDR3 is CASSLASGTQPQHF. CDR3 sequence (DNA): TGTGCCAGCAGCTTAGCCAGCGGGACCCAGCCCCAGCATTTT.

This clone has just a few counts. This chain uses TRBV29-1 with TRBJ2-1; D is perhaps TRBD2 (5 bases). The ends were cut back, 5 bases at V and 7 bases at J, with 12 bases in the middle. Germline V CDR1 and CDR2: SQVTM, ANQGSEA. CDR3 length: 12 residues. CDR3 region: CSVHDWENEQFF. In DNA form, the CDR3 reads TGCAGCGTTCACGACTGGGAGAATGAGCAGTTCTTC.

V and J are TRBV5-6 and TRBJ2-5; a possible D gene is TRBD2 (6 bases). The germline V gene has CDR1 SGHDT and CDR2 YYEEEE. Trimming took 2 bases from V and 3 from J, leaving 14 bases between them. The CDR3 runs 15 residues. CDR3 sequence reads: CASSFLAREEETQYF. For the CDR3, the DNA is TGTGCCAGCAGCTTCCTGGCCAGGGAGGAAGAGACCCAGTACTTC. The full variable domain, with the rest looked up from reference TRBV5-6 and TRBJ2-5, is DAGVTQSPTHLIKTRGQQVTLRCSPKSGHDTVSWYQQALGQGPQFIFQYYEEEERQRGNFPDRFSGHQFPNYSSELNVNALLLGDSALYLCASSFLAREEETQYFGPGTRLLVL.

The chain combines TRBV6-6 with TRBJ2-7; 7 bases are shared with TRBD2. Trimming cost V 2 bases and J 6 bases; bases outside gene matches: 10. The CDR3 spans 15 residues. The germline V gene has CDR1 MNHNY and CDR2 SVGAGI (reference sequence). The CDR3 DNA reads as TGTGCCAGCAGTTACCACGGCGGGAGCGTGGGCGAGCAGTACTTC. It yields the protein CASSYHGGSVGEQYF.

The CDR3, as DNA: TGTGCCAGTAGTACAGGGACAGGGAATTTAGTCGAGCAGTACTTC. Protein product: CASSTGTGNLVEQYF. This sequence joins TRBV19 and TRBJ2-7; TRBD1 aligns across 9 bases. This CDR3 is 15 amino acids long. The ends lost 4 bases at V and 6 bases at J; junction bases unmatched: 10. Germline-derived CDR1 and CDR2 are LNHDA and SQIVND (reference sequence).